This T cell receptor beta chain was captured in a study of T cell responses to AZD1222 COVID-19 vaccine. TCRdb's copy holds only in-frame clones and misses some; the assay was immunoSEQ multiplex PCR. This table holds roughly 150,000 clones, around 92% found once. With 4 bases removed from V and 5 bases from J, the gap between germline ends came to 16 bases. There are 15 residues in the CDR3. Germline CDR1 SGHRS, CDR2 YFSETQ. This chain uses TRBV5-1 with TRBJ2-1; perhaps D is TRBD1 or TRBD2 (5 bases each). Material: peripheral blood, obtained on day 0 of AZD1222 vaccination. This receptor was taken from an adult in good health. DNA of the CDR3: TGCGCCAGCAGCAAAGCCGGGACCTCAAACAATGAGCAGTTCTTC. This codes for CASSKAGTSNNEQFF.